This TCR beta chain was sequenced for a study of neoadjuvant nivolumab and ipilimumab in lung cancer. Study observations and caveats: Only two of four nivolumab-treated tumors gained richness and clonality by surgery. TCR richness and clonality were higher in tumors than adjacent uninvolved lung.

Assay used: immunoSEQ multiplex PCR; TCRdb lists only in-frame clones, some missing. The sample includes 39,000 or so clones, roughly 89% of them seen just once. The CDR3 spans 14 residues. In germline, CDR1 is SQVTM, CDR2 ANQGSEA. V lost 7 bases and J 7 bases, leaving 19 bases between the germline ends. Concerning this clone itself: The antigen is undetermined.

The sequenced sample was peripheral blood, obtained before neoadjuvant nivolumab, alone or with ipilimumab. This chain uses TRBV29-1 with TRBJ1-4; D unresolved. This TCR derives from an adult with non-small cell lung cancer. The CDR3 protein is CSAVVREGGEKLFF. CDR3 bases: TGCAGCGCCGTGGTCCGGGAAGGAGGTGAAAAACTGTTTTTT.